Below, 9 T cell receptor beta chains from the same sample are listed, as sequenced in a study of early T cells in non-severe SARS-CoV-2 infection. TCRdb reprocessed the 5' RACE reads via MiXCR and lists one record per CDR3 protein. The sample contains about 76,000 distinct CDR3 sequences, approximately 10% of which appear only once. Material for sequencing was whole blood. The receptors come from an adult who was a healthcare worker with PCR-confirmed SARS-CoV-2 infection or an uninfected control (not recorded which).

This clonotype was seen at least ten times. This sequence joins TRBV6-1 and TRBJ1-6; no reliable D call. The germline V and J ends were trimmed by 4 bases and 8 bases, with 6 bases remaining between them. CDR1 is MNHNS, CDR2 SASEGT, per germline. The CDR3 loop spans 12 amino acids. The CDR3 spells CASSAIYSPLHF. The DNA of the CDR3 is TGTGCCAGCAGTGCTATTTATTCACCCCTCCACTTT.

This clonotype was seen a handful of times. The rearrangement uses TRBV6-1 and TRBJ2-1; the D is unclear. The CDR3 runs 14 residues. In germline, CDR1 is MNHNS, CDR2 SASEGT. With 5 bases removed from V and 0 bases from J, the gap between germline ends came to 8 bases. The CDR3 coding sequence is TGTGCCAGCAGTCAGCCGAGCTCCTACAATGAGCAGTTCTTC. Amino acid sequence: CASSQPSSYNEQFF.

This clonotype was seen repeatedly, ten times or more. The chain joins TRBV7-2 to TRBJ2-3, with TRBD1 as a possible D gene (6 bases). CDR1 is SGHTA and CDR2 is FQGNSA in the germline V gene. This CDR3 has 15 residues. Trimming removed 1 base at V and 0 bases at J, with 8 bases between. CDR3 residues: CASSLEQGSTDTQYF. The CDR3 DNA follows: TGTGCCAGCAGCTTAGAACAGGGAAGCACAGATACGCAGTATTTT.

This clonotype was seen a few times. The J gene is TRBJ2-5, the V gene TRBV7-2; TRBD2 matches 8 bases. This CDR3 has 13 residues. Germline CDR1 reads SGHTA; CDR2 reads FQGNSA. The junction had 8 bases not matched to a gene; V was cut back by 5 bases and J by 9 bases. The CDR3 spells CASSLEVRGAQYF. The CDR3, as DNA: TGTGCCAGCAGCCTGGAAGTGCGGGGGGCCCAGTACTTC. Full variable domain (outside the CDR3, taken from reference TRBV7-2 and TRBJ2-5): GAGVSQSPSNKVTEKGKDVELRCDPISGHTALYWYRQSLGQGLEFLIYFQGNSAPDKSGLPSDRFSAERTGGSVSTLTIQRTQQEDSAVYLCASSLEVRGAQYFGPGTRLLVL.

This clonotype was recorded at least ten times. The V and J genes are TRBV4-1 and TRBJ2-1, with 8 nucleotides matching TRBD2. Germline trimming cut 3 bases from V and 8 bases from J; bases unmatched to any gene: 12. This CDR3 spans 16 amino acids. Germline loops: CDR1 MGHRA, CDR2 YSYEKL. The CDR3 reads CASSQTHGGAPHEQFF. The CDR3 nucleotides read TGCGCCAGCAGCCAGACCCACGGGGGGGCTCCTCATGAGCAGTTCTTC.

This clonotype was counted at least ten times. The CDR3 here is CASSDPGAWGEQYF. The CDR3 DNA sequence: TGCGCCAGCAGTGACCCGGGGGCGTGGGGCGAGCAGTACTTC. The V gene is TRBV10-2, the J gene TRBJ2-7; tentatively, D is TRBD1 or TRBD2 (6 bases each). Looked up from germline, CDR1 is WSHSY and CDR2 is SAAADI. The length of the CDR3 is 14 residues. Trimming took off 3 bases at V and 6 bases at J, with 15 bases between the two ends.

This clonotype was found a few times. The rearrangement links TRBV12-3 or TRBV12-4 to TRBJ2-7; 7 bases line up with TRBD2. With V trimmed by 6 bases and J by 7 bases, 9 bases remained unmatched. The CDR3 is made up of 13 amino acids. The chain's CDR3 is CASSGTTSGEQYF. CDR3 in DNA: TGTGCCAGCAGCGGGACTACTTCTGGGGAGCAGTACTTC.

The V and J genes are TRBV7-6 and TRBJ1-1, with D possibly TRBD1 on 6 matching bases. Germline V gene data show CDR1 as SGHVS and CDR2 as FNYEAQ. Deletions cut 5 bases from V and 3 bases from J, with 10 bases between. The CDR3 loop spans 13 amino acids. For the CDR3, the DNA is TGTGCCAGCAGCGATACAGGGTACACTGAAGCTTTCTTT. Translated: CASSDTGYTEAFF.

This clonotype was observed a handful of times. This chain joins TRBV20-1 and TRBJ2-2, with D perhaps matching TRBD2 (5 bases). Trimming cost V 3 bases and J 4 bases, with 15 bases left between them. In germline, CDR1 is DFQATT, CDR2 SNEGSKA (reference sequence). This CDR3 comprises 15 residues. CDR3 coding DNA: TGCAGTGCTAGGGACCCCCGGGGTGGCACCGGGGAGCTGTTTTTT. The encoded protein is CSARDPRGGTGELFF.